Shown below are 5 T cell receptor beta chains from a single sample sequenced in a study of Graves' ophthalmopathy and Graves' hyperthyroidism. Amplification of TCR beta CDR3 regions used RNA transcripts. An opening RT-PCR round employed HTBI primers and preceded a second-round multiplex PCR. Via MiXCR, TCRdb re-called the multiplex PCR reads, giving one row per CDR3 protein. The data show hundreds of thousands of distinct CDR3 sequences, about 40% seen once. Source material: peripheral blood. These receptors all come from an adult man with Graves' ophthalmopathy.

This clonotype was detected only a few times. CDR3: CASSTSTNTQYF. The CDR3 DNA reads as TGTGCCAGCAGCACTAGCACTAATACGCAGTATTTT. The chain recombines TRBV25-1 with TRBJ2-3, with TRBD2 as a possible D gene (6 bases). The CDR3 sequence is 12 residues long. The germline V and J ends were trimmed by 6 bases and 7 bases, with 11 bases remaining between them. CDR1 is MGHDK and CDR2 is SYGVNS in the germline V gene.

This clonotype was seen at least ten times. The gene calls are TRBV6-6 and TRBJ2-7; tentative D call: TRBD2 (6 bases). The CDR3 consists of 14 residues. Trimming cost V 3 bases and J 3 bases, with 12 bases left between them. Looked up from germline, CDR1 is MNHNY and CDR2 is SVGAGI (reference sequence). The chain's CDR3 is CASSYLGEDYEQYF. The CDR3 DNA follows: TGTGCCAGCAGTTATTTGGGGGAGGACTACGAGCAGTACTTC.

This clonotype was seen ten or more times. The chain couples TRBV7-6 to TRBJ1-2; 7 bases line up with TRBD1. This CDR3 is 12 amino acids long. J lost 9 bases, V lost 5 bases, and 6 bases had no gene match. The V gene's germline CDR1 is SGHVS and CDR2 FNYEAQ. CDR3 sequence: CASSLDRVSYTF. CDR3 bases: TGTGCCAGCAGCCTCGACAGGGTCAGCTACACCTTC.

The chain couples TRBV2 to TRBJ1-1; the D is unclear. The ends were cut back, 6 bases at V and 3 bases at J, with 8 bases in the middle. The CDR3 has 12 residues. The germline CDR1 and CDR2 sequences are SNHLY and FYNNEI. The CDR3 sequence: CASRSGHTEAFF. CDR3 nucleotide sequence: TGTGCCAGCAGAAGCGGGCACACTGAAGCTTTCTTT.

This clonotype showed up many times. The chain is built from TRBV6-6 and TRBJ1-5; D not resolved. The ends were cut back, 7 bases at V and 7 bases at J, with 17 bases in the middle. The CDR3 is 14 amino acids. CDR1 and CDR2 from the germline V gene are MNHNY and SVGAGI (reference sequence). The CDR3 nucleotides read TGTGCCAGCACCTACGAAACTCCGTCCCAGCCCCAGCATTTT. Residues: CASTYETPSQPQHF.